This entry is about one TCR beta chain. Its specificity is not known. This entry is derived from a study of shared clonotypes between healthy human individuals. Study results and caveats: The authors sampled blood alone, and tissue repertoires likely differ.

CDR1 is GTSNPN and CDR2 is SVGIG in the germline V gene (reference sequence). This CDR3 is 12 amino acids long. Trimming pared 3 bases from V and 5 bases from J, leaving 10 bases between. Every one of the donors was a Caucasian adult that lived in Nashville, Tennessee. The table came from immunoSEQ multiplex PCR; TCRdb's copy has only in-frame clones and leaves some out. The sample consists of around 700,000 clones, about two thirds of them appearing once. Sample: memory CD4+ T cells sorted from blood. Specified subset: CD45RA-negative fraction. The TCR was taken from a woman aged 25-40 years in good health. The chain has TRBV30 and TRBJ2-5; no clear D. CDR3 region: CAWRWAGETQYF. Written as DNA, the CDR3 is TGTGCCTGGAGGTGGGCCGGGGAGACCCAGTACTTC.